This T cell receptor (beta chain) was recorded in a study of identical twins. Study outcomes and limitations: Because invariant MAIT and iNKT cells could be present, zero-insertion analyses could be partly confounded. The same donors were not followed; conclusions instead depended on cross-sectional statistical analysis.

This CDR3 region has 17 residues. Trimming removed 0 bases from V and 8 bases from J; junction bases left unmatched: 12. Concerning this clonotype itself: No antigen is known for it.

Using its own MiXCR run on the 5' RACE reads, TCRdb lists one record per CDR3 protein. The top ten clones hold about 8.1% of a sample with 350,000 or so distinct CDR3 sequences, roughly 9% of them seen once. This receptor was obtained from a woman aged 45-65 years in good health. Specimen: naive T cells sorted from blood. J is TRBJ2-1 and V is TRBV23-1, with TRBD1 matching over 8 bases. TRBV23-1 is labeled an ORF, and its function is uncertain. CDR3 DNA sequence: TGCGCCAGCAGTCAATCGGAGACAGGGGCGCTACGAGATGAGCAGTTCTTC. Residues: CASSQSETGALRDEQFF.